The clone carrying this TCR beta chain was observed a single time. Method: immunoSEQ multiplex PCR; TCRdb's copy keeps in-frame clones and lacks some. Of some 41,000 clones listed, about nine tenths are singletons. This record comes from a study of blood T cell repertoires in COVID-19. Germline V gene lookup returns CDR1 SGHVS and CDR2 FQNEAQ. The CDR3 runs 14 residues. Trimming removed 3 bases from V and 4 bases from J, with 12 bases in between. The receptor was isolated from an elderly woman with active COVID-19. The sequenced material came from peripheral blood. The chain has TRBV7-8 and TRBJ1-1; D gene ambiguous. The CDR3 bases are TGTGCCAGCAGCTTTCGCAAGGGAGCCACTGAAGCTTTCTTT. Amino acids: CASSFRKGATEAFF.